This T cell receptor (beta chain) originates from a study of cytomegalovirus exposure and HLA in healthy donors. Overall study results and limits: Among TCR beta chains, those listed as cytomegalovirus-associated numbered roughly 150. Rarity characterized most TCR sequences, yet some public TCRs appeared in many donors. It was found in a later analysis that first-cohort TCR clusters tended to co-occur in the 120 validation repertoires.

The CDR3 spans 16 residues. Germline V lookup: CDR1 LNHDA, CDR2 SQIVND (reference sequence). Trimming pared 5 bases from V and 0 bases from J, leaving 13 bases between. Profiling relied on immunoSEQ multiplex PCR, and the TCRdb table lists in-frame clones only, not all of them. The sample holds 45,000 to 65,000 clones, roughly 87% seen once. Comment on this clone: Its antigen remains unknown.

Separate from the roughly 700-subject first cohort, the approximately 120-subject validation cohort was the one that the donors belonged to. This receptor was taken from a woman aged 18-29 years in good health and CMV-seronegative. The chain combines TRBV19 with TRBJ2-2; tentative D call: TRBD2 (6 bases). The source material was PBMCs. The CDR3 region has the DNA TGTGCCAGTAGTCCCCCGTGGGGGGCGAACACCGGGGAGCTGTTTTTT. This translates into CASSPPWGANTGELFF.